This TCR beta chain was observed in a study of blood T cell repertoires in COVID-19. The V gene lost 0 bases and the J gene lost 5 bases, with 21 bases spanning the gap. The CDR3 runs 18 residues. Looked up from germline, CDR1 is SGDLS and CDR2 is YYNGEE. Data came from immunoSEQ multiplex PCR; TCRdb stores just in-frame clones and leaves some out. The table has around 100,000 clones, approximately 89% seen once. The chain employs TRBV9 and TRBJ2-1; a possible D gene is TRBD1 (6 bases). Input material: peripheral blood. This TCR was recovered from a woman aged 80 or over in a cohort sampled during active COVID-19. CDR3 nucleotide sequence: TGTGCCAGCAGCGTAGGATTAATGGGCCAGGGGTTCGACAATGAGCAGTTCTTC. Its protein is CASSVGLMGQGFDNEQFF. Full variable domain (missing parts from reference TRBV9 and TRBJ2-1): DSGVTQTPKHLITATGQRVTLRCSPRSGDLSVYWYQQSLDQGLQFLIQYYNGEERAKGNILERFSAQQFPDLHSELNLSSLELGDSALYFCASSVGLMGQGFDNEQFFGPGTRLTVL.